Listed below are T cell receptor beta chains from one sample, sequenced in a study of neurological immune-mediated disorders. In TCRdb, the 5' RACE reads were re-called with MiXCR into one record per CDR3 protein. Altogether 35,000 to 50,000 distinct CDR3 sequences are present, more than 2% being singletons, with the ten largest covering about 2.4%. The sequenced sample was PBMCs. Every receptor here comes from a man in his forties or fifties with multiple sclerosis. Each CDR3 is given with its conserved first and last residue. D genes are given only for firm matches. A row's size may be missing; if present it is once, few, many or a size class.

abundance | j_gene | d_gene | v_gene | len | CDR3nt | CDR3aa
many | TRBJ2-7 | TRBD2 | TRBV7-2 | 15 | TGTGCCAGCAGCTTTTTAGCGGGGGGCCGGGACGAGCAGTACTTC | CASSFLAGGRDEQYF
many | TRBJ2-3 | - | TRBV4-2 | 12 | TGTGCCAGCAGCTATGAGCCAGATACGCAGTATTTT | CASSYEPDTQYF
many | TRBJ1-1 | - | TRBV20-1 | 15 | TGCAGTGCTAGAACAGGGATAGGTATAGGCACTGAAGCTTTCTTT | CSARTGIGIGTEAFF
many | TRBJ2-3 | - | TRBV28 | 14 | TGTGCCAGCAGTCCCCGAAGACACCCAGATACGCAGTATTTT | CASSPRRHPDTQYF
many | TRBJ2-7 | TRBD1 | TRBV5-1 | 14 | TGCGCCAGCAGCTTACAGGGGGCGGGAGACGAGCAGTACTTC | CASSLQGAGDEQYF
many | TRBJ1-5 | TRBD1 | TRBV6-2/TRBV6-3 | 16 | TGTGCCAGCAGTTACGGCCAGGGGGCAGGAATACAGCCCCAGCATTTT | CASSYGQGAGIQPQHF
many | TRBJ1-4 | - | TRBV20-1 | 13 | TGCAGTGCCATTCCGGGACTTAATGAAAAACTGTTTTTT | CSAIPGLNEKLFF
many | TRBJ2-5 | - | TRBV20-1 | 16 | TGCAGTGCTAGAGATCCCAGGGGCCATCTGGGGGAGACCCAGTACTTC | CSARDPRGHLGETQYF
- | TRBJ1-3 | - | TRBV18 | 13 | TGTGCCAGCTCCACAGGGCTCGGAAACACCATTTATTTT | CASSTGLGNTIYF
many | TRBJ2-3 | - | TRBV3-1 | 12 | TGTGCCAGCAGCCAAAATCTGGATACGCAGTATTTT | CASSQNLDTQYF
many | TRBJ1-6 | - | TRBV27 | 12 | TGTGCCAGCAGGACAGGAAATTCACCCCTCCACTTT | CASRTGNSPLHF
many | TRBJ2-1 | - | TRBV19 | 16 | TGTGCCAGTAGTATCCTCTGGGAGCTCTCCTACAATGAGCAGTTCTTC | CASSILWELSYNEQFF